This TCR beta chain originates from a study of vaccination effects on CD4 cells after COVID-19. Study-wide results and caveats: Following vaccination, convalescents' spike-reactive clones were mostly new ones induced by the vaccine.

Before any sequencing was done, the ViraFEST assay used viral peptide pools to expand antigen-specific CD4+ T cells. After around ten days in culture, the CD4+ T cells were isolated. Infection dated between March and December 2020, before the Alpha, Beta and Delta variants reached the United States. Participants were given two doses of BNT162b2 or mRNA-1273 vaccine. In culture with 10 IU/ml IL-2 and approximately 9.1 ug/ml peptides, PBMC were grown at fewer than 2.5 million per well. The CDR3 runs to 17 residues. Notes on this clone: Its antigen is still unknown.

The method was immunoSEQ multiplex PCR; TCRdb's version includes in-frame clones alone and lacks a portion of them. The sample consists of approximately 15,000 clones, 75% to 80% of them appearing once. This TCR derives from a human donor who had a prior SARS-CoV-2 infection. The sequenced sample was CD4+ T cells from PBMCs cultured with HCoV-NL63 spike peptides, obtained after COVID-19 vaccination. This chain connects TRBV21-1 to TRBJ2-7; the D segment call TRBD1 is taken from the table without a DNA check. TRBV21-1 is flagged as a pseudogene. The CDR3 loop is CASSSRGSEDRSYEQYF. The CDR3, as DNA: TGTGCCAGCAGCTCACGGGGATCCGAGGACAGATCCTACGAGCAGTACTTC.